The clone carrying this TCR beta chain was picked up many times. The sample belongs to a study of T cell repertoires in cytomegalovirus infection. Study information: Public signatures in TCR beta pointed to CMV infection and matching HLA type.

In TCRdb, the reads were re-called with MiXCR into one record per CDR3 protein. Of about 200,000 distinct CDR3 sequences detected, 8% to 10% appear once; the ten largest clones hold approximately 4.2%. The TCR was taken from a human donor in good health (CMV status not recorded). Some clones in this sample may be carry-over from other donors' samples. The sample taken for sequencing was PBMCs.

Here the CDR3 reads CSARLREDSYEQYF. The CDR3 DNA is TGCAGTGCTAGACTTCGGGAGGACTCCTACGAGCAGTACTTC. V is TRBV20-1 and J is TRBJ2-7, with TRBD2 identical over 7 bases. Germline V gene data show CDR1 as DFQATT and CDR2 as SNEGSKA (reference sequence). The V gene end was trimmed by 2 bases and the J gene end by 0 bases; junction bases not matched to a gene: 4. This CDR3 region has 14 residues.